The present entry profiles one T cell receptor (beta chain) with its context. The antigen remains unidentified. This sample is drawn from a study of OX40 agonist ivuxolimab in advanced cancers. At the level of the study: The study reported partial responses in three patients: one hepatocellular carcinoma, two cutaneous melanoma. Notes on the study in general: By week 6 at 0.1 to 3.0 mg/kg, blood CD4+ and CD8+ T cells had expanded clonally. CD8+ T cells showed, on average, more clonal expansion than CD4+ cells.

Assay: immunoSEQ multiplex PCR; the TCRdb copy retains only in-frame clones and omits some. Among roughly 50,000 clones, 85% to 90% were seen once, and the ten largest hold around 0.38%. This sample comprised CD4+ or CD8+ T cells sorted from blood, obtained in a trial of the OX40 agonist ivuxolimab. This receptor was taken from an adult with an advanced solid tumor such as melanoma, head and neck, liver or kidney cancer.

CDR3 protein: CASSLDSRTGGFGANVLTF. The CDR3 DNA reads as TGTGCCAGCAGCTTGGACTCGCGGACAGGGGGCTTTGGGGCCAACGTCCTGACTTTC. V and J are TRBV5-5 and TRBJ2-6; TRBD1 agrees at 11 bases. The J segment lost 3 bases and the V segment lost 0 bases, leaving 8 bases of the junction unmatched. Looked up from germline, CDR1 is SGHKS and CDR2 is YYEKEE (reference sequence). This CDR3 is 19 amino acids long.